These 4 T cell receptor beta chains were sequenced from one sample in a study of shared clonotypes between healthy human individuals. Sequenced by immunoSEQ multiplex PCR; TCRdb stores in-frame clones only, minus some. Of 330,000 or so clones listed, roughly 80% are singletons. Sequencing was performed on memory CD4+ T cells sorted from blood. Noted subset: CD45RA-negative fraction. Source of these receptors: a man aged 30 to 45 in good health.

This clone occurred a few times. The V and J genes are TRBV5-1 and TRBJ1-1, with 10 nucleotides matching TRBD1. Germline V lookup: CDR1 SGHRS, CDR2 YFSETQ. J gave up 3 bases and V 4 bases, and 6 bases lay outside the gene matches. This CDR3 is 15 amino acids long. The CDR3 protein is CASSQPGTGDTEAFF. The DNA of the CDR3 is TGCGCCAGCAGCCAACCCGGGACAGGGGACACTGAAGCTTTCTTT. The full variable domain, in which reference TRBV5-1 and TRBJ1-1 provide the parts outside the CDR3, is KAGVTQTPRYLIKTRGQQVTLSCSPISGHRSVSWYQQTPGQGLQFLFEYFSETQRNKGNFPGRFSGRQFSNSRSEMNVSTLELGDSALYLCASSQPGTGDTEAFFGQGTRLTVV.

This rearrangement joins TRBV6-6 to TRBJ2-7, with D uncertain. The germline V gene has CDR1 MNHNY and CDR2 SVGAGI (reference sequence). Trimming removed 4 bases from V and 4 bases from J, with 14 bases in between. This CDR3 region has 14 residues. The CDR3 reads CASSSDGVGYEQYF. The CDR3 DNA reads TGTGCCAGCAGTTCGGATGGTGTAGGGTACGAGCAGTACTTC.

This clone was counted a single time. Written as DNA, the CDR3 is TGTGCCAGCAGATCATCGTTTTATCACGAGCAGTACTTC. Its translation is CASRSSFYHEQYF. The V gene is TRBV27, the J gene TRBJ2-7, with D hard to call. The CDR3 is made up of 13 amino acids. Germline V CDR1 and CDR2: MNHEY, SMNVEV (reference sequence). Trimming removed 6 bases from V and 5 bases from J, with 14 bases in between.

In DNA, the CDR3 is TGTGCCAGCAGCTTAGGGTGGGACACTGAAGCTTTCTTT. Translation gives CASSLGWDTEAFF. The V call is TRBV7-2, the J call TRBJ1-1, with D hard to call. This CDR3 is 13 amino acids long. Germline V gene sequence: CDR1 SGHTA, CDR2 FQGNSA. Trimming took off 1 base at V and 3 bases at J, with 6 bases between the two ends.